This T cell receptor beta chain was observed in a study of T cells in pancreatic ductal adenocarcinoma. Data came from immunoSEQ multiplex PCR; TCRdb stores just in-frame clones and leaves some out. The top ten hold under 3.5% of the sample, which has about 100,000 clones, over 90% seen once. Study outcomes and limitations: Comparisons of tumor and blood clonality may show falsely lower tumor diversity. This surgical cohort overrepresents the minority presenting with early-stage disease.

Comment on this clone: No antigen is known for it.

The selected patients with pancreatic ductal adenocarcinoma had surgery but no neoadjuvant therapy. The TCR sequence derives from a human donor with pancreatic ductal adenocarcinoma. The sample consisted of PBMCs.

The CDR3 spells CASSEQGTVAGELFF. As DNA, the CDR3 is TGTGCCAGCAGTGAACAAGGGACAGTAGCCGGGGAGCTGTTTTTT. The rearrangement joins TRBV2 to TRBJ2-2, with 7 bases fitting TRBD1. In germline, CDR1 is SNHLY, CDR2 FYNNEI. The CDR3 consists of 15 residues. Trimming cost V 2 bases and J 6 bases; bases outside gene matches: 6. Full variable domain (remainder filled in from reference TRBV2 and TRBJ2-2): EPEVTQTPSHQVTQMGQEVILRCVPISNHLYFYWYRQILGQKVEFLVSFYNNEISEKSEIFDDQFSVERPDGSNFTLKIRSTKLEDSAMYFCASSEQGTVAGELFFGEGSRLTVL.